This TCR beta chain stems from a study of shared clonotypes between healthy human individuals. Authors' methods: Junction-only sequences produced by ImmunoSEQ had no quality scores, so filtering differed. Here immunoSEQ multiplex PCR was the method, and the copy in TCRdb shows in-frame clones only, minus some. For V, J and clone size, that table is used; D and trimming come from the DNA. This table holds about 470,000 clones, roughly 83% found once. Between the trimmed V and J ends, which lost 2 bases and 6 bases, there was a span of 13 bases. The CDR3 has 15 amino acids. CDR1 and CDR2 from the germline V gene are SEHNR and FQNEAQ (reference sequence). The donor cohort consisted entirely of Caucasian adults residing in Nashville, Tennessee. With respect to this clone: What it recognizes is unknown.

Overall study results and limits: Few donors restricted represented genetic and exposure-history diversity.

The sequence derives from a woman in her 40s in good health. Some clones in this sample may be carry-over from other donors' samples. Specimen: PBMCs. J is TRBJ2-2 and V is TRBV7-9; no clear D. The DNA for the CDR3 is TGTGCCAGCAGCTTAAGTCTAGTCGGCTCCGGGGAGCTGTTTTTT. This translates into CASSLSLVGSGELFF.